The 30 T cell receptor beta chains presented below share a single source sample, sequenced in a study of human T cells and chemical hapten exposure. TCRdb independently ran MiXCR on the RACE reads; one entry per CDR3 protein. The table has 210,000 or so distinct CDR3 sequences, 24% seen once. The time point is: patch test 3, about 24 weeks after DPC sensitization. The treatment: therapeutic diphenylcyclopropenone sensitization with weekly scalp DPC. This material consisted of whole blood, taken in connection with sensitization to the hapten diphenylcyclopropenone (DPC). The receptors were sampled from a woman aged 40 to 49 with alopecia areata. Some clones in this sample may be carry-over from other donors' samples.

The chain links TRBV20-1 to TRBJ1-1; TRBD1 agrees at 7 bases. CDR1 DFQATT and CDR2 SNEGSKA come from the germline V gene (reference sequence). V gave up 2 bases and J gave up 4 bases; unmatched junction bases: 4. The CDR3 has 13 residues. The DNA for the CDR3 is TGCAGTGCTAGAAGAGGGGGCGTCACTGAAGCTTTCTTT. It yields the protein CSARRGGVTEAFF.

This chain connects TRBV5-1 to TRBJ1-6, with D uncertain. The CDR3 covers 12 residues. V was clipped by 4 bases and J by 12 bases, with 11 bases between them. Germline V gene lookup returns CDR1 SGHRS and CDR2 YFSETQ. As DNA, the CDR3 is TGCGCCAGCAGCCCACCCCCAGGACCCCTCCACTTT. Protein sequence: CASSPPPGPLHF.

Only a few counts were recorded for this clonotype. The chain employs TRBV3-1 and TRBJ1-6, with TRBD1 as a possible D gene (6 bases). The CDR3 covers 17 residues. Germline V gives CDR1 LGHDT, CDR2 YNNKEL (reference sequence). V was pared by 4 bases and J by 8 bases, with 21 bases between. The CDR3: CASSRDFQGSLHSPLHF. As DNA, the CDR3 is TGTGCCAGCAGCCGAGACTTCCAGGGGTCGTTGCATTCACCCCTCCACTTT.

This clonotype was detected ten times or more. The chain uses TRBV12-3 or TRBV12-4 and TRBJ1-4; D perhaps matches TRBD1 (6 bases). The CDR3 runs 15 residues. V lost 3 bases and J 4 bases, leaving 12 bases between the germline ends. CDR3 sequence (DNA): TGTGCCAGCAGTTTGGGTCAGGGGTTTAATGAAAAACTGTTTTTT. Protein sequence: CASSLGQGFNEKLFF.

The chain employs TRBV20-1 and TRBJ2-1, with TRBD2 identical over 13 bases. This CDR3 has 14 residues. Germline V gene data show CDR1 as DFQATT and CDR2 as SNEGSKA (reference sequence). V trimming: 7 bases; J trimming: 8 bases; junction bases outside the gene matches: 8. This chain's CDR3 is CSGRLAGGDDEQFF. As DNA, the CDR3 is TGCAGTGGCCGACTAGCGGGAGGTGATGATGAGCAGTTCTTC.

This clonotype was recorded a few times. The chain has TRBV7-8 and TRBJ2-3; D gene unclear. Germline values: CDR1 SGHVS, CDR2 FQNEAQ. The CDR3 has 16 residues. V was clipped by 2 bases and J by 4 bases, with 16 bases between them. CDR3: CASSLRSLVVSDTQYF. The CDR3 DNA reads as TGTGCCAGCAGCTTAAGGTCCCTAGTGGTCTCAGATACGCAGTATTTT.

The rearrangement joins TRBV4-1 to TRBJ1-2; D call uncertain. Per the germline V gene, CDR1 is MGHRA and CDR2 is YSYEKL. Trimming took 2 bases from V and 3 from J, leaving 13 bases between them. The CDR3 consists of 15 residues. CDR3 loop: CASSQQAAGYYGYTF. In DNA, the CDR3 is TGCGCCAGCAGCCAACAGGCCGCCGGTTACTATGGCTACACCTTC.

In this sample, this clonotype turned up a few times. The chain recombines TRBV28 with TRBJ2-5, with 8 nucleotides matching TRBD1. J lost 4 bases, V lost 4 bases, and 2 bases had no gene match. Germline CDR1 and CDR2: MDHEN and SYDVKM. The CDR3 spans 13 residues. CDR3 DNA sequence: TGTGCCAGCAGTTCGGGACAGGTAGAGACCCAGTACTTC. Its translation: CASSSGQVETQYF.

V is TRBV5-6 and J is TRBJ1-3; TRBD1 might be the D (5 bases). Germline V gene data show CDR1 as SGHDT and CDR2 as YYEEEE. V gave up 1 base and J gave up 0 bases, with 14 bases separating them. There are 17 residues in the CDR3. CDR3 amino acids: CASSLSPGRASGNTIYF. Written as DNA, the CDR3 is TGTGCCAGCAGCTTGTCCCCAGGGCGCGCCTCTGGAAACACCATATATTTT.

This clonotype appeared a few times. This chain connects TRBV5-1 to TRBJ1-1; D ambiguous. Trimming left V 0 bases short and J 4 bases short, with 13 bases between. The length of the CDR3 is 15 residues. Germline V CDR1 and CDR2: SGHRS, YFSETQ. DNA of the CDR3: TGCGCCAGCAGCTTGGCGGGCAACTGGGGCACTGAAGCTTTCTTT. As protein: CASSLAGNWGTEAFF.

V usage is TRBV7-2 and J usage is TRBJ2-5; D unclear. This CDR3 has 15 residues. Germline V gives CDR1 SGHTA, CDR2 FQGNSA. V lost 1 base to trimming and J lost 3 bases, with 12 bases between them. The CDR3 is CASSLVVRREETQYF. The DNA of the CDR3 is TGTGCCAGCAGCTTAGTGGTCAGAAGAGAAGAGACCCAGTACTTC.

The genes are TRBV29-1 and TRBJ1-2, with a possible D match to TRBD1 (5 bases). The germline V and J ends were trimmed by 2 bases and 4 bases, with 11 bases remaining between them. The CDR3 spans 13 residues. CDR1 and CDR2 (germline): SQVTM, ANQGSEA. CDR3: CSVETGARYGYTF. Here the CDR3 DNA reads TGCAGCGTTGAAACTGGGGCCCGCTATGGCTACACCTTC.

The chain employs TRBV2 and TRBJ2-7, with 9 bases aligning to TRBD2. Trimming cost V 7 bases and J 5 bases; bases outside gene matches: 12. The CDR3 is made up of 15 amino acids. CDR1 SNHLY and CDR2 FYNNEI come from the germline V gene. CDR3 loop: CASTAGLAGAHEQYF. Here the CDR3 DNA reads TGTGCCAGCACCGCGGGCTTAGCGGGAGCCCACGAGCAGTACTTC.

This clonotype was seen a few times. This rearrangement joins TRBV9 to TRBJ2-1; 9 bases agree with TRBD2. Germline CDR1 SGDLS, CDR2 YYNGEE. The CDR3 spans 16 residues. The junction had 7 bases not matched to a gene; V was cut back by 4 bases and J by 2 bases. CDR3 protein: CASSSRSSGAYNEQFF. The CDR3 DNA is TGTGCCAGCAGCTCCCGTTCTAGCGGGGCCTACAATGAGCAGTTCTTC.

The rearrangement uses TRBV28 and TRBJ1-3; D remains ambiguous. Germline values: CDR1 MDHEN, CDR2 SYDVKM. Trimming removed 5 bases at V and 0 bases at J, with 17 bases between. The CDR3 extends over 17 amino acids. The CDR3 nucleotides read TGTGCCAGCAGTCACCCGAGGACGGTGAGCTCTGGAAACACCATATATTTT. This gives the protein CASSHPRTVSSGNTIYF.

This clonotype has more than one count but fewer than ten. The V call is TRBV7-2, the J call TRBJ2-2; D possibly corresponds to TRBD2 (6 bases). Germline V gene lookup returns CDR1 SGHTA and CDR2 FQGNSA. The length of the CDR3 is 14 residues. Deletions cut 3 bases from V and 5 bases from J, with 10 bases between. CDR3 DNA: TGTGCCAGCAGCTTCGGGGGTGAGACCGGGGAGCTGTTTTTT. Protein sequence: CASSFGGETGELFF.

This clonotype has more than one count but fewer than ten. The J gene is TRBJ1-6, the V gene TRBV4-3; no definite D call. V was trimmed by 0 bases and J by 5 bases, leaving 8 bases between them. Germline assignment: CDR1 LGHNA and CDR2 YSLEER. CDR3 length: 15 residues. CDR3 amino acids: CASSQDWGHNSPLHF. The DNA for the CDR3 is TGCGCCAGCAGCCAAGATTGGGGTCATAATTCACCCCTCCACTTT.

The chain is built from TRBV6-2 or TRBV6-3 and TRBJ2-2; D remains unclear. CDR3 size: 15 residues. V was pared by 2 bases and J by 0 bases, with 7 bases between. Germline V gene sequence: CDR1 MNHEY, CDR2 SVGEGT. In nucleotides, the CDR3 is TGTGCCAGCAGTTACAGGGAAACGAACACCGGGGAGCTGTTTTTT. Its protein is CASSYRETNTGELFF.

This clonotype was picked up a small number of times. CDR3 DNA: TGTGCCAGCAGCGTAGTTACTGAGGTGGGAAACACTGAAGCTTTCTTT. Amino acid sequence: CASSVVTEVGNTEAFF. The rearrangement uses TRBV9 and TRBJ1-1; D not certain. V was trimmed by 0 bases and J by 2 bases, leaving 14 bases between them. Germline V gene sequence: CDR1 SGDLS, CDR2 YYNGEE. This CDR3 is built from 16 residues.

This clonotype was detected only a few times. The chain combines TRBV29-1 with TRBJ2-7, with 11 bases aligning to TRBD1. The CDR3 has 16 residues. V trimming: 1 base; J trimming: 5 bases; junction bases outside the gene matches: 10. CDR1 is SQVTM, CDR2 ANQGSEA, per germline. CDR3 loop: CSVEAPGDRGTDEQYF. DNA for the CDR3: TGCAGCGTTGAAGCTCCTGGGGACAGGGGGACGGACGAGCAGTACTTC.

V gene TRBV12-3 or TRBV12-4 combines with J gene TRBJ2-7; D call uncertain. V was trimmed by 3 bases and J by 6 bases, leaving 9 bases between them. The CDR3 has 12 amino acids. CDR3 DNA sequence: TGTGCCAGCAGTTTCAGACTCCTCGAGCAGTACTTC. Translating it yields CASSFRLLEQYF.

The CDR3 DNA is TGTGCCAGCAGCCTGGGGGGCGTCGGAAACACCATATATTTT. Encoded protein: CASSLGGVGNTIYF. V is TRBV11-2 and J is TRBJ1-3, with a weak D call TRBD1 (6 bases). This CDR3 has 14 amino acids. V gave up 5 bases and J gave up 4 bases, with 12 bases separating them. CDR1 and CDR2 from the germline V gene are SGHAT and FQNNGV.

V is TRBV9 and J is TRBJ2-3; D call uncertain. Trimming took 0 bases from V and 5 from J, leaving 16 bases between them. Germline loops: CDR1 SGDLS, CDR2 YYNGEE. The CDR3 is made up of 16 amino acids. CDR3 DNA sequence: TGTGCCAGCAGCGTAGCTCCAAACACACAACTAGATACGCAGTATTTT. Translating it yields CASSVAPNTQLDTQYF.

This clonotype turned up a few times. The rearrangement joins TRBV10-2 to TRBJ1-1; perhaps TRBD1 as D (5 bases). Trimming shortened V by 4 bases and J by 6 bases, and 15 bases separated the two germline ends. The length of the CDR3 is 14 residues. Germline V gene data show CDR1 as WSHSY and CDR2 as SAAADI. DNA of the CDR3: TGCGCCAGCAGTGCCGCCGGGGCGAGCGCTGAAGCTTTCTTT. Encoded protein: CASSAAGASAEAFF.

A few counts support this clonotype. CDR3 in DNA: TGTGCCAGCAAGCCCAGTACTAGCTCCTACAATGAGCAGTTCTTC. Encoded protein: CASKPSTSSYNEQFF. The J gene is TRBJ2-1, the V gene TRBV2, with D possibly TRBD2 on 5 matching bases. The ends were cut back, 7 bases at V and 0 bases at J, with 13 bases in the middle. Germline loops: CDR1 SNHLY, CDR2 FYNNEI. The CDR3 is made up of 15 amino acids. Filled out from reference TRBV2 and TRBJ2-1, the complete variable domain reads EPEVTQTPSHQVTQMGQEVILRCVPISNHLYFYWYRQILGQKVEFLVSFYNNEISEKSEIFDDQFSVERPDGSNFTLKIRSTKLEDSAMYFCASKPSTSSYNEQFFGPGTRLTVL.

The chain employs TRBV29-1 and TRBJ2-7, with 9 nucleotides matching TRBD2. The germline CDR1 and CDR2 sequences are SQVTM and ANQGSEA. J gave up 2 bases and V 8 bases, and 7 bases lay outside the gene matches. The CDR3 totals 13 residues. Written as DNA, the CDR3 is TGCAGCATCCGCGGGAGGGCCACCTACGAGCAGTACTTC. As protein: CSIRGRATYEQYF.

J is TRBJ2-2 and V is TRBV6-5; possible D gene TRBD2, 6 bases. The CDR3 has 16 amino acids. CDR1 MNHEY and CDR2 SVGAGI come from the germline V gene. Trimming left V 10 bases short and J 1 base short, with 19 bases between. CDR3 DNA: TGTGCCACTACCCTAATGGGCGGGGTGAACACCGGGGAGCTGTTTTTT. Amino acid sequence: CATTLMGGVNTGELFF.

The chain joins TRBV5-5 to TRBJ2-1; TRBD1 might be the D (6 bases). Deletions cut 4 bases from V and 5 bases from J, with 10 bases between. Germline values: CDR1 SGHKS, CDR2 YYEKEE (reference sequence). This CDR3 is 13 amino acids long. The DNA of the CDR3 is TGTGCCAGCAGCATCCGGGACAACAATGAGCAGTTCTTC. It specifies CASSIRDNNEQFF.

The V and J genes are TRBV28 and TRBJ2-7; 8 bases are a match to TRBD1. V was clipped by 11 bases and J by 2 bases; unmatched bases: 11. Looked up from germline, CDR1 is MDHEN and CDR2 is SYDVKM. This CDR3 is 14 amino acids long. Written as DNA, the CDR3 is TGTGCCTCCGGCCCAGGGGGCAAAACCTACGAGCAGTACTTC. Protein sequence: CASGPGGKTYEQYF.

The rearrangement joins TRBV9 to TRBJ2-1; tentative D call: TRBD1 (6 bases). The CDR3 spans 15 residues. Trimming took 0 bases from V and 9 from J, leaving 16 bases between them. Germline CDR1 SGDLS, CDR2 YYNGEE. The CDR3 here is CASSVDGTLQGEQFF. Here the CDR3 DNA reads TGTGCCAGCAGCGTAGACGGGACATTACAGGGTGAGCAGTTCTTC.